This is a list of T cell receptor beta chains from one sample in a study of shared clonotypes between healthy human individuals. Assay: immunoSEQ multiplex PCR; the TCRdb copy retains only in-frame clones and omits some. The table has 1.6 million or so clones, about 96% seen once. The sample consisted of naive CD4+ T cells sorted from blood. The receptors come from a young man in good health. Each CDR3 is given with its conserved first and last residue. The order of the fields is J gene, D gene, clone size, V gene, CDR3 protein, CDR3 DNA. The D gene is left open where the match is weak. The size of a clone is reported for some rows only, either as once, few or many, or as a class for expanded clones.

j_gene: TRBJ2-1; d_gene: TRBD2; abundance: NA; v_gene: TRBV5-1; CDR3aa: CASSLGGGAGALHEQFF; CDR3nt: TGCGCCAGCAGCTTGGGAGGCGGAGCGGGAGCTCTCCATGAGCAGTTCTTC
j_gene: TRBJ1-1; d_gene: NA; abundance: NA; v_gene: TRBV5-1; CDR3aa: CASSRDSLGSSEAFF; CDR3nt: TGCGCCAGCAGCAGAGACAGCCTTGGGTCTTCTGAAGCTTTCTTT
j_gene: TRBJ2-5; d_gene: NA; abundance: NA; v_gene: TRBV29-1; CDR3aa: CSAIRDQETQYF; CDR3nt: TGCAGCGCCATCAGGGATCAAGAGACCCAGTACTTC
j_gene: TRBJ1-3; d_gene: NA; abundance: NA; v_gene: TRBV14; CDR3aa: CASSQAQASFGNTIYF; CDR3nt: TGTGCCAGCAGCCAAGCCCAGGCGAGCTTCGGAAACACCATATATTTT
j_gene: TRBJ1-1; d_gene: TRBD1; abundance: NA; v_gene: TRBV9; CDR3aa: CASSARQGSEAFF; CDR3nt: TGTGCCAGCAGCGCCCGACAGGGGAGTGAAGCTTTCTTT
j_gene: TRBJ1-3; d_gene: TRBD1; abundance: NA; v_gene: TRBV9; CDR3aa: CASSVTPGGPSGNTIYF; CDR3nt: TGTGCCAGCAGCGTTACGCCAGGGGGCCCCTCTGGAAACACCATATATTTT
j_gene: TRBJ1-3; d_gene: NA; abundance: NA; v_gene: TRBV4-3; CDR3aa: CASSRAVAGANTIYF; CDR3nt: TGCGCCAGCAGCCGAGCGGTTGCGGGGGCAAACACCATATATTTT
j_gene: TRBJ2-2; d_gene: NA; abundance: NA; v_gene: TRBV2; CDR3aa: CASSAEATGELFF; CDR3nt: TGTGCCAGCAGTGCAGAGGCCACCGGGGAGCTGTTTTTT
j_gene: TRBJ2-5; d_gene: NA; abundance: NA; v_gene: TRBV5-6; CDR3aa: CASSPIFGGRETQYF; CDR3nt: TGTGCCAGCAGCCCGATTTTTGGGGGGAGGGAGACCCAGTACTTC
j_gene: TRBJ2-7; d_gene: TRBD2; abundance: NA; v_gene: TRBV29-1; CDR3aa: CSAAEGNWAGAGYEQYF; CDR3nt: TGCAGCGCTGCCGAGGGGAATTGGGCGGGAGCGGGTTACGAGCAGTACTTC
j_gene: TRBJ2-7; d_gene: NA; abundance: NA; v_gene: TRBV19; CDR3aa: CASSIRGASQAAEQYF; CDR3nt: TGTGCCAGTAGTATCCGGGGGGCCAGCCAAGCCGCCGAGCAGTACTTC
j_gene: TRBJ2-7; d_gene: NA; abundance: NA; v_gene: TRBV28; CDR3aa: CASSTAAYEQYF; CDR3nt: TGTGCCAGCAGTACCGCGGCCTACGAGCAGTACTTC
j_gene: TRBJ1-2; d_gene: NA; abundance: NA; v_gene: TRBV28; CDR3aa: CASSPPAGSYGYTF; CDR3nt: TGTGCCAGCAGCCCCCCGGCGGGGAGCTATGGCTACACCTTC
j_gene: TRBJ1-2; d_gene: NA; abundance: once; v_gene: TRBV5-6; CDR3aa: CASSPTTRPNYGYTF; CDR3nt: TGTGCCAGCAGCCCAACAACCCGTCCTAACTATGGCTACACCTTC